This TCR beta chain was profiled in a study of control samples from healthy donors and cancer patients. Method: immunoSEQ multiplex PCR; TCRdb's copy keeps in-frame clones and lacks some. This table has some 100,000 clones, 70% to 90% appearing once. V gave up 5 bases and J gave up 7 bases; unmatched junction bases: 12. Germline-derived CDR1 and CDR2 are MNHEY and SVGEGT. This CDR3 is 15 amino acids long. This chain joins TRBV6-2 or TRBV6-3 and TRBJ1-2, with 8 bases fitting TRBD1. The sequence was collected from a man aged 25-40 years in good health. Material for sequencing was blood. The chain's CDR3 is CASSVRGLLYPGYTF. The DNA of the CDR3 is TGTGCCAGCAGTGTCAGGGGGCTCCTTTACCCTGGCTACACCTTC.